The 17 T cell receptor beta chains below all came from one sample that was sequenced in a study of molecular identifiers for immune sequencing clone quantification (dated by TCRdb to the late 2010s). The library was made by PCR. The listed sequencing device is NextSeq 500. TCRdb trimmed public reads at Q25 via fastp, called clones via MiXCR and kept in-frame beta chains. One record per CDR3 amino acid sequence lists the most common genes and DNA. In all, the sample holds approximately 630,000 distinct CDR3 sequences, and 25% of those were seen once. The ten largest clones take up 0.78% of the sample. The sequencing sample was made of naive CD8+ T cells from blood, with Jurkat cell RNA spiked in. The intended sense of this specimen's cell subset or site label: FACS-sorted CD8+CD4-CCR7+CD45RA+ naive T cells. Source of these receptors: a human donor in good health. Some libraries in this study had Jurkat cell RNA spiked in.

The chain combines TRBV4-3 with TRBJ1-6; 7 nucleotides agree with TRBD1. V gave up 0 bases and J gave up 7 bases; unmatched junction bases: 9. CDR3 length equals 17 residues. Germline CDR1 reads LGHNA; CDR2 reads YSLEER. In DNA form, the CDR3 reads TGCGCCAGCAGCCAAGAGGGACAGTCATTCCCAAATTCACCCCTCCACTTT. Encoded protein: CASSQEGQSFPNSPLHF.

The chain recombines TRBV20-1 with TRBJ1-5; maybe TRBD1 (5 bases). Germline CDR1 reads DFQATT; CDR2 reads SNEGSKA (reference sequence). CDR3 length: 15 amino acids. Deletions cut 0 bases from V and 5 bases from J, with 14 bases between. The CDR3 region has the DNA TGCAGTGCTAGAGATTCGGGGCAGGGCGATCAGCCCCAGCATTTT. It yields the protein CSARDSGQGDQPQHF.

This chain links TRBV13 with TRBJ2-3; unclear D gene. V lost 4 bases, J lost 2 bases, and 16 bases lay in between. The CDR3 is 16 amino acids. Germline lookup yields CDR1 PRHDT and CDR2 FYEKMQ (reference sequence). The CDR3 loop reads CASSSTAVGYTDTQYF. As DNA, the CDR3 is TGTGCCAGCAGCTCAACAGCCGTTGGCTACACAGATACGCAGTATTTT.

In its sample, this clonotype was seen a few times. The chain links TRBV9 to TRBJ2-2; D remains unclear. Between the trimmed V and J ends, which lost 2 bases and 9 bases, there was a span of 11 bases. Germline assignment: CDR1 SGDLS and CDR2 YYNGEE. This CDR3 is 13 amino acids long. The CDR3 DNA reads as TGTGCCAGCAGCGTCGTACCCGATCGGGAGCTGTTTTTT. It specifies CASSVVPDRELFF.

On this clonotype: The germline gene is not matched at one end of the junction; a read error may be the cause. The chain combines TRBV4-1 with TRBJ2-4; possibly TRBD1 for D (6 bases). This CDR3 is 12 amino acids long. CDR1 and CDR2 (germline): MGHRA, YSYEKL. The CDR3 spells CSSSQDRRDKYF. In DNA, the CDR3 is TGCTCCAGCAGCCAAGATCGCAGGGACAAGTACTTC.

This clonotype has at least ten counts. This chain uses TRBV20-1 with TRBJ2-7, with a weak D call TRBD1 (6 bases). The CDR3 contains 12 residues. The V end lost 4 bases, the J end lost 3 bases, and 10 bases lay between the germline ends. The germline CDR1 and CDR2 sequences are DFQATT and SNEGSKA (reference sequence). The CDR3 region has the DNA TGCAGTGCTAAAGGACAGCTCTACGAGCAGTACTTC. Amino acid sequence: CSAKGQLYEQYF.

This clonotype has more than one count but fewer than ten. The gene calls are TRBV9 and TRBJ2-2, with a tentative D call TRBD2 (6 bases). This CDR3 has 16 residues. Looked up from germline, CDR1 is SGDLS and CDR2 is YYNGEE. V gave up 3 bases and J gave up 3 bases, with 15 bases separating them. The CDR3 here is CASSAGVGSDTGELFF. The CDR3 nucleotides read TGTGCCAGCAGCGCGGGAGTAGGGTCGGACACCGGGGAGCTGTTTTTT.

This clonotype was detected a few times. This chain connects TRBV7-9 to TRBJ2-7; 9 bases map to TRBD2. The CDR3 contains 14 residues. Trimming at V came to 4 bases and at J to 7 bases, leaving 8 bases not matched to a gene. Germline lookup yields CDR1 SEHNR and CDR2 FQNEAQ (reference sequence). The CDR3 sequence: CASSSSSGVSEQYF. For the CDR3, the DNA is TGTGCCAGCAGCTCATCTAGCGGGGTCTCTGAGCAGTACTTC.

This chain joins TRBV7-8 and TRBJ2-2; D is possibly TRBD2 (7 bases). Germline V gene data show CDR1 as SGHVS and CDR2 as FQNEAQ. The CDR3 runs 15 residues. V lost 5 bases and J lost 4, with 14 bases in between. The CDR3 DNA follows: TGTGCCAGCAGCCCCCTGGGGGGGCTCACCGGGGAGCTGTTTTTT. This codes for CASSPLGGLTGELFF.

Concerning this clonotype itself: A read error may be the cause here, since a much bigger clone is one base away. J is TRBJ1-6 and V is TRBV20-1, with D possibly TRBD1 on 6 matching bases. Trimming pared 0 bases from V and 6 bases from J, leaving 9 bases between. Germline CDR1 and CDR2: DFQATT and SNEGSKA (reference sequence). The CDR3 is 14 residues long. CDR3 DNA: TGCAGTGCTAGAGACACAGGGATTAATTCACCCCTCCACTTT. Amino acid sequence: CSARDTGINSPLHF.

This clonotype came up many times. This chain uses TRBV6-2 or TRBV6-3 with TRBJ2-3, with TRBD2 as a possible D gene (6 bases). The ends were cut back, 2 bases at V and 4 bases at J, with 13 bases in the middle. Germline V gene data show CDR1 as MNHEY and CDR2 as SVGEGT. This CDR3 has 15 residues. The CDR3 nucleotides read TGTGCCAGCAGTTACCTCCAACCGGGAGCAGATACGCAGTATTTT. Translation gives CASSYLQPGADTQYF.

For this clonotype: A much larger clone lies one base from this, so it may be a read error. The rearrangement uses TRBV12-3 or TRBV12-4 and TRBJ1-5; D not resolved. CDR3 size: 14 residues. The CDR3 sequence is CASSPLGGDQSQHF. Here the CDR3 DNA reads TGTGCCAGCAGTCCGCTAGGAGGCGATCAGTCCCAGCATTTT.

This clonotype was seen repeatedly, ten times or more. The chain carries TRBV7-2 and TRBJ2-3; D is ambiguous. The CDR3 has 16 amino acids. Looked up from germline, CDR1 is SGHTA and CDR2 is FQGNSA. V was clipped by 1 base and J by 6 bases, with 17 bases between them. CDR3 sequence reads: CASSLVSGSYMDTQYF. CDR3 sequence (DNA): TGTGCCAGCAGCTTAGTGTCGGGTTCATATATGGATACGCAGTATTTT.

On this clonotype: The final CDR3 position lacks the conserved phenylalanine or tryptophan, pointing to a likely read error. This chain links TRBV18 with TRBJ1-1, with 7 bases fitting TRBD1. Germline V gives CDR1 KGHSH, CDR2 LQKENI. V shed 4 bases, J shed 1 base, and the junction held 3 bases outside the gene matches. The CDR3 consists of 14 residues. The CDR3, as DNA: TGTGCCAGCTCACTATACAGGGGGAACACTGAAGCTTTCTTA. It encodes CASSLYRGNTEAFL.

In the case of this clonotype: A much larger clone lies one base from this, so it may be a read error. The chain employs TRBV5-6 and TRBJ1-1; D is ambiguous. V was pared by 0 bases and J by 3 bases, with 9 bases between. Germline V CDR1 and CDR2: SGHDT, YYEEEE. The CDR3 runs 14 residues. CDR3 sequence reads: CASSLAKMDTEAFF. The CDR3 DNA follows: TGTGCCAGCAGCTTGGCCAAAATGGACACTGAAGCTTTCTTT.

This clonotype has only a few counts. This chain joins TRBV29-1 and TRBJ2-7; D unresolved. Trimming took off 0 bases at V and 6 bases at J, with 3 bases between the two ends. Germline assignment: CDR1 SQVTM and CDR2 ANQGSEA. The CDR3 loop spans 10 amino acids. In nucleotides, the CDR3 is TGCAGCGTTGAAGAAGGCGAGCAGTACTTC. It translates to CSVEEGEQYF.

There are a few counts of this clonotype. V gene TRBV6-1 combines with J gene TRBJ1-1, with 7 bases matching TRBD1. J was trimmed by 6 bases and V by 6 bases; bases with no gene match: 16. The germline V gene encodes CDR1 MNHNS and CDR2 SASEGT. The CDR3 has 16 residues. The CDR3 coding sequence is TGTGCCAGCAGAATTAATCACAGGGGTGGCCTCTCTGAAGCTTTCTTT. Translated: CASRINHRGGLSEAFF.